This TCR beta chain was sequenced for a study of regulatory T cells in long-lasting Graves disease. Overall study: The definition of persistent Graves' disease was over 5 years of antithyroid drugs with positive TSH receptor antibodies.

Trimming shortened V by 2 bases and J by 5 bases, and 10 bases separated the two germline ends. CDR3 length: 13 residues. CDR1 and CDR2 (germline): SGHKS, YYEKEE (reference sequence). Time point: persistent/refractory GD, antithyroid drugs over 5 years with positive TRAb. Preparation of the TCR library used RNA extracted from PBMCs. This clonotype was counted between two and nine times. Its antigen is unidentified. Study results and limitations: Favoring TRBV28, TRBJ1-2 and TRBJ2-5 was a feature seen in persistent disease.

Libraries of TCR beta came from iRepertoire HTBI primers plus Arm-PCR of CDR3 regions. TCRdb ran MiXCR on the multiplex PCR reads and lists one entry per CDR3 protein. The data hold roughly 700,000 distinct CDR3 sequences, with 30% observed a single time. The chain joins TRBV5-5 to TRBJ1-1; unclear D gene. This TCR was recovered from a female donor with Graves disease. The sample in question was peripheral blood mononuclear cells (PBMCs), obtained when the disease was refractory, from a patient treated with antithyroid drugs. This CDR3 reads CASSLQSFTEAFF. The CDR3 bases are TGTGCCAGCAGCTTACAAAGTTTTACTGAAGCTTTCTTT. Looking up the rest from reference TRBV5-5 and TRBJ1-1 gives the full variable domain: DAGVTQSPTHLIKTRGQQVTLRCSPISGHKSVSWYQQVLGQGPQFIFQYYEKEERGRGNFPDRFSARQFPNYSSELNVNALLLGDSALYLCASSLQSFTEAFFGQGTRLTVV.